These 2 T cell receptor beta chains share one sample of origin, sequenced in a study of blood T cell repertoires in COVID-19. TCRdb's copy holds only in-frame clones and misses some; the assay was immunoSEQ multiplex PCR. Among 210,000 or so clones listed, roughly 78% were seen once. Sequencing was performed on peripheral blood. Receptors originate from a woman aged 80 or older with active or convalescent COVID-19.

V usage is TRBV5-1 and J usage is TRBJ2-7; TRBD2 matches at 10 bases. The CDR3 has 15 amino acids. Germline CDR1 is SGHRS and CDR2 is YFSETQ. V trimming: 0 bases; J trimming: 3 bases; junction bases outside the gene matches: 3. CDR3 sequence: CASSLEPSGGYEQYF. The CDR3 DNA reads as TGCGCCAGCAGCTTGGAGCCTAGCGGGGGCTACGAGCAGTACTTC.

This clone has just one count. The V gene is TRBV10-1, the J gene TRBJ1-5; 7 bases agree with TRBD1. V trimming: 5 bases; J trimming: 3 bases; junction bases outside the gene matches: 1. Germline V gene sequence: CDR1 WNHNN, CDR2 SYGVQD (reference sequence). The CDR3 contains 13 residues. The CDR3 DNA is TGCGCCAGCAGTCAGGGGGACAATCAGCCCCAGCATTTT. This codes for CASSQGDNQPQHF.